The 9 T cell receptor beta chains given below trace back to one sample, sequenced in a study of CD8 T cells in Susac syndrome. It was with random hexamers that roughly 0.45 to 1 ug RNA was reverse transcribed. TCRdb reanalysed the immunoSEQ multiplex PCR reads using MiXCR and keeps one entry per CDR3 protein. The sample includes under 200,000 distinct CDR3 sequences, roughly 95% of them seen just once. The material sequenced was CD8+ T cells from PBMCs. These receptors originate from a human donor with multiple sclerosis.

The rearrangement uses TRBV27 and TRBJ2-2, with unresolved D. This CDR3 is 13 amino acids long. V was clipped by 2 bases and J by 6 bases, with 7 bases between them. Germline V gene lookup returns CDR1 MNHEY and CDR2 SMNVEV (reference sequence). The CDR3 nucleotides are TGTGCCAGCAGTTTAAATTACGCCGGGGAGCTGTTTTTT. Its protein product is CASSLNYAGELFF.

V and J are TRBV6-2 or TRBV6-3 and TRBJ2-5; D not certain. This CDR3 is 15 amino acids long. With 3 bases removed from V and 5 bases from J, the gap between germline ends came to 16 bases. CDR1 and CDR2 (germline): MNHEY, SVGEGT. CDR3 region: CASSYESGLGETQYF. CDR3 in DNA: TGTGCCAGCAGTTATGAATCAGGATTAGGGGAGACCCAGTACTTC.

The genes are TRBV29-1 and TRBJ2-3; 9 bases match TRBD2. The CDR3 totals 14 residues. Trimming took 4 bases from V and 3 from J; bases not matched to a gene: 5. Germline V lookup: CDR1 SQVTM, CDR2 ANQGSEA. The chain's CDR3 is CSVVHSGRTDTQYF. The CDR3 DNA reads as TGCAGCGTTGTGCATAGCGGGAGAACAGATACGCAGTATTTT.

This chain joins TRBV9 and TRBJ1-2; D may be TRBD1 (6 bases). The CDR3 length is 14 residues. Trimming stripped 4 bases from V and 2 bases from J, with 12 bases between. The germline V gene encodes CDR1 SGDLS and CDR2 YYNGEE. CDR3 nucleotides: TGTGCCAGCAGCATCGGGACAAGGAACTATGGCTACACCTTC. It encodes CASSIGTRNYGYTF.

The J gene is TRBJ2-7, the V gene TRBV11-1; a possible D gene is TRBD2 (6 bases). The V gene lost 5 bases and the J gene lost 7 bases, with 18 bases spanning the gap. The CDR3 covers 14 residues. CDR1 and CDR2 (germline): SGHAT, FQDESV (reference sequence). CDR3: CASSPPIGRREQYF. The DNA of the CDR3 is TGTGCCAGCAGCCCTCCGATCGGGAGACGTGAGCAGTACTTC.

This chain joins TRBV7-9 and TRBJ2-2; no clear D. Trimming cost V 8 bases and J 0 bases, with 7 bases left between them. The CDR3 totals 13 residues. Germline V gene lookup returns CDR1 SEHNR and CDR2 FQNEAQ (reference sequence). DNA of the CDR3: TGTGCCAGCTTCCTCCCGAACACCGGGGAGCTGTTTTTT. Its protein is CASFLPNTGELFF.

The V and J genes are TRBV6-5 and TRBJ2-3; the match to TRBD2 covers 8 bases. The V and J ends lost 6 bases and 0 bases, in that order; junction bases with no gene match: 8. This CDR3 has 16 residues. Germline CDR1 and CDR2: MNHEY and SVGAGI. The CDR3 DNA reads TGTGCCAGCAGCTACCCGGGGGGGATTAGCACAGATACGCAGTATTTT. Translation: CASSYPGGISTDTQYF.

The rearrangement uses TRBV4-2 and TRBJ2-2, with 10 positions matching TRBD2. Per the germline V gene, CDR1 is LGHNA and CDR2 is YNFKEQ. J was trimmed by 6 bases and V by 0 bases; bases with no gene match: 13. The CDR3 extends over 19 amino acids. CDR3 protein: CASSQDRAGLAGVAGELFF. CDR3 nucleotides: TGTGCCAGCAGCCAAGATAGGGCGGGGCTAGCGGGAGTCGCCGGGGAGCTGTTTTTT.

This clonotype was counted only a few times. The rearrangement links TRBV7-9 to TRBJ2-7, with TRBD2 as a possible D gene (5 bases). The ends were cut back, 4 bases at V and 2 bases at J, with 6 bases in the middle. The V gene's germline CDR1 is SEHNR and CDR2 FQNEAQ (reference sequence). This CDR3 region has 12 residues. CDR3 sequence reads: CASSSGTYEQYF. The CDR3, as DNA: TGTGCCAGCAGCTCCGGGACCTACGAGCAGTACTTC.